The clone carrying this T cell receptor (beta chain) was seen a handful of times. Germline V gene lookup returns CDR1 MNHEY and CDR2 SMNVEV (reference sequence). The CDR3 runs to 14 residues. Trimming took 1 base from V and 3 from J, leaving 9 bases between them. The data were obtained in a study of cytomegalovirus exposure and HLA in healthy donors. The protocol was immunoSEQ multiplex PCR, while the TCRdb copy is restricted to in-frame clones and leaves out a portion. The data show about 220,000 clones, over 80% seen once. The rearrangement uses TRBV27 and TRBJ2-5; D is perhaps TRBD2 (5 bases). The source material was PBMCs. The clonotype was recovered from a woman between 25 and 40 years old in good health and CMV-seropositive. The DNA of the CDR3 is TGTGCCAGCAGTTTATACAGCGGAGAAGAGACCCAGTACTTC. Translating it yields CASSLYSGEETQYF.